This T cell receptor (beta chain) was retrieved from a study of vaccination and CD4 T cells after COVID-19. Study-level information: Two doses of either BNT162b2 or mRNA-1273 vaccine went to participants. A median of around 110 days (range 35 to 161) separated diagnosis from post-COVID sampling. Whole-study results and caveats: The appearance of a median about 90% of reactive clones in convalescent patients occurred only post-vaccination.

This clonotype was counted a few times. Its antigen remains unidentified. Trimming shortened V by 3 bases and J by 2 bases, and 10 bases separated the two germline ends. This CDR3 comprises 14 residues. Germline CDR1 is MNHEY and CDR2 is SVGAGI. Time point of the sample: late sampling 161 to 241 days after vaccination in a few convalescent patients. Dates of positive PCR ran from March to December 2020, before US Alpha, Beta and Delta variants. TCRdb re-called the PCR reads with MiXCR, one entry per CDR3 protein. The sample lists about 29,000 distinct CDR3 sequences, approximately 53% occurring once. The V and J genes are TRBV6-5 and TRBJ2-5, with D possibly matching TRBD1 (5 bases). The sequenced sample was CD4+ T cells from blood, obtained about 7 months after SARS-CoV-2 vaccination. The clonotype originates from a human donor who had recovered from COVID-19. The CDR3 DNA is TGTGCCAGCAGTTATGGGGCTGGGCAAGAGACCCAGTACTTC. Translating it yields CASSYGAGQETQYF.